The next 26 T cell receptor beta chains were all read from a single sample in a study of blood T cell dynamics during melanoma immunotherapy. Specified time point: week 3, after first cycle of checkpoint inhibitor. Profiled with immunoSEQ multiplex PCR; TCRdb holds only in-frame clones, not every one. Of 14,000 to 15,000 clones listed, around nine tenths are singletons. This specimen consisted of blood, obtained from a patient treated with checkpoint blockade. These receptor sequences come from a human donor with melanoma.

This chain connects TRBV27 to TRBJ1-4; 10 bases agree with TRBD1. J gave up 8 bases and V 3 bases, and 9 bases lay outside the gene matches. The germline CDR1 and CDR2 sequences are MNHEY and SMNVEV (reference sequence). The CDR3 contains 16 residues. The CDR3 here is CASSFLGTGAAEKLFF. CDR3 DNA sequence: TGTGCCAGCAGTTTCCTCGGGACAGGGGCAGCGGAAAAACTGTTTTTT.

This chain connects TRBV7-3 to TRBJ1-2, with TRBD1 matching over 9 bases. V lost 5 bases and J lost 6; bases outside the gene matches: 10. Germline V lookup: CDR1 SGHTA, CDR2 FQGTGA. The CDR3 is 15 residues long. The CDR3 spells CASSPRGQGSDGYTF. The CDR3 DNA follows: TGTGCCAGCAGCCCACGGGGACAGGGTTCGGATGGCTACACCTTC.

This clone was seen only a few times. V gene TRBV7-2 combines with J gene TRBJ1-1; D might be TRBD1 (6 bases). V was trimmed by 5 bases and J by 12 bases, leaving 19 bases between them. The germline V gene encodes CDR1 SGHTA and CDR2 FQGNSA. This CDR3 is 13 amino acids long. DNA for the CDR3: TGTGCCAGCAGCCTCACTGACGACAGGTTATCTTTCTTT. It codes for CASSLTDDRLSFF.

The J gene is TRBJ2-5, the V gene TRBV29-1; 10 bases line up with TRBD1. With V trimmed by 6 bases and J by 5 bases, 3 bases remained unmatched. The CDR3 contains 12 residues. Germline values: CDR1 SQVTM, CDR2 ANQGSEA. CDR3 loop: CSVGQGDETQYF. The CDR3 DNA reads as TGCAGCGTCGGACAGGGGGATGAGACCCAGTACTTC.

The chain is built from TRBV7-2 and TRBJ2-1, with D tentatively TRBD1 or TRBD2 (7 bases each). Germline values: CDR1 SGHTA, CDR2 FQGNSA. Trimming removed 5 bases from V and 8 bases from J, with 19 bases in between. The CDR3 runs to 15 residues. The CDR3 sequence: CASSRQGGGGDEQFF. In nucleotides, the CDR3 is TGTGCCAGCAGCCGCCAGGGAGGGGGCGGCGATGAGCAGTTCTTC.

The chain joins TRBV7-9 to TRBJ2-5; 7 bases align to TRBD2. Per germline, CDR1 SEHNR and CDR2 FQNEAQ (reference sequence). The CDR3 extends over 13 amino acids. Losses at the gene ends were 1 base for V and 7 bases for J; bases not matched to a gene: 3. The chain's CDR3 is CASSLVPGGTQYF. The CDR3, as DNA: TGTGCCAGCAGCTTAGTTCCGGGAGGGACCCAGTACTTC.

The chain couples TRBV7-8 to TRBJ2-2; 12 bases are shared with TRBD2. Germline CDR1 SGHVS, CDR2 FQNEAQ. The CDR3 is made up of 15 amino acids. V shed 6 bases, J shed 4 bases, and the junction held 3 bases outside the gene matches. CDR3 region: CASSQTSGSTGELFF. The CDR3 DNA sequence: TGTGCCAGCAGTCAGACTAGCGGGAGCACCGGGGAGCTGTTTTTT.

The V and J genes are TRBV5-1 and TRBJ2-6; 9 positions match TRBD1. J was trimmed by 0 bases and V by 0 bases; bases with no gene match: 4. The CDR3 loop spans 18 amino acids. CDR1 and CDR2 from the germline V gene are SGHRS and YFSETQ. Here the CDR3 reads CASSLVGQGFSGANVLTF. CDR3 nucleotides: TGCGCCAGCAGCTTGGTGGGACAGGGATTCTCTGGGGCCAACGTCCTGACTTTC.

The chain carries TRBV11-1 and TRBJ2-7; 8 bases are a match to TRBD1. CDR1 and CDR2 (germline): SGHAT, FQDESV (reference sequence). V gave up 5 bases and J gave up 9 bases; unmatched junction bases: 6. CDR3 length: 12 residues. In nucleotides, the CDR3 is TGTGCCAGCAGCACCCGGACAGGGCCGCAGTACTTC. Amino acid sequence: CASSTRTGPQYF.

The chain recombines TRBV9 with TRBJ2-1, with TRBD2 identical over 11 bases. This CDR3 spans 16 amino acids. V dropped 2 bases and J dropped 6; count of bases not matched to a gene: 7. Per germline, CDR1 SGDLS and CDR2 YYNGEE. The CDR3 is CASSVPTSGSVNEQFF. DNA for the CDR3: TGTGCCAGCAGCGTCCCTACTAGCGGGAGTGTCAATGAGCAGTTCTTC.

This chain uses TRBV7-2 with TRBJ2-1; 7 nucleotides align to TRBD1. The CDR3 runs to 15 residues. Germline V gene lookup returns CDR1 SGHTA and CDR2 FQGNSA. V lost 5 bases to trimming and J lost 3 bases; unmatched junction nucleotides: 7. The CDR3 protein is CASSIDRAFYNEQFF. The CDR3 DNA sequence: TGTGCCAGCAGCATCGACAGGGCATTCTACAATGAGCAGTTCTTC.

The table lists this clone with a count of one. The CDR3 sequence is CASSAGKETQYF. The DNA for the CDR3 is TGTGCCAGTAGTGCAGGGAAAGAGACCCAGTACTTC. The chain carries TRBV19 and TRBJ2-5, with D maybe TRBD1 (5 bases). Per the germline V gene, CDR1 is LNHDA and CDR2 is SQIVND (reference sequence). Between the trimmed V and J ends, which lost 5 bases and 3 bases, there was a span of 7 bases. The CDR3 runs to 12 residues.

This clone was counted only a few times. The chain joins TRBV5-4 to TRBJ1-1; D not resolved. From germline, CDR1 is SGHNT and CDR2 YYREEE (reference sequence). The CDR3 extends over 15 amino acids. With 4 bases removed from V and 2 bases from J, the gap between germline ends came to 15 bases. CDR3 sequence reads: CASSPRQAPNTEAFF. CDR3 DNA: TGTGCCAGCAGCCCTCGGCAAGCCCCCAACACTGAAGCTTTCTTT.

This clone has just one count. This chain joins TRBV5-1 and TRBJ1-3; 9 bases line up with TRBD1. The CDR3 covers 16 residues. Germline CDR1 and CDR2: SGHRS and YFSETQ. V trimming: 0 bases; J trimming: 4 bases; junction bases outside the gene matches: 5. CDR3 DNA: TGCGCCAGCAGCTTGGAGGGACAGGGTGGCGGAAACACCATATATTTT. Amino acid sequence: CASSLEGQGGGNTIYF.

This rearrangement joins TRBV7-9 to TRBJ1-6; 8 nucleotides match TRBD1. The germline V gene encodes CDR1 SEHNR and CDR2 FQNEAQ (reference sequence). The CDR3 is made up of 15 amino acids. V trimming: 6 bases; J trimming: 7 bases; junction bases outside the gene matches: 8. The CDR3 DNA follows: TGTGCCAGCAGTGGACAGGGAAGGGACAATTCACCCCTCCACTTT. Amino acid sequence: CASSGQGRDNSPLHF.

The chain carries TRBV7-8 and TRBJ1-1, with D possibly matching TRBD1 (5 bases). This CDR3 has 15 residues. In germline, CDR1 is SGHVS, CDR2 FQNEAQ. Trimming cost V 6 bases and J 0 bases, with 14 bases left between them. CDR3 bases: TGTGCCAGCAGGCCTCGACAGAATATGAACACTGAAGCTTTCTTT. Translating gives CASRPRQNMNTEAFF.

V usage is TRBV6-1 and J usage is TRBJ2-1; 9 bases line up with TRBD2. The V and J ends lost 3 bases and 4 bases, in that order; junction bases with no gene match: 4. The germline V gene has CDR1 MNHNS and CDR2 SASEGT. The CDR3 runs 15 residues. The CDR3 is CASSEAGGYYNEQFF. In DNA form, the CDR3 reads TGTGCCAGCAGTGAGGCGGGAGGGTATTACAATGAGCAGTTCTTC.

The V and J genes are TRBV11-2 and TRBJ2-3; D is unclear. Germline CDR1 and CDR2: SGHAT and FQNNGV. Trimming stripped 5 bases from V and 2 bases from J, with 8 bases between. This CDR3 has 13 residues. CDR3 region: CASSLGPTDTQYF. The CDR3 bases are TGTGCCAGCAGCCTCGGGCCCACAGATACGCAGTATTTT.

The chain joins TRBV6-5 to TRBJ2-5; 7 nucleotides line up with TRBD1. Germline V CDR1 and CDR2: MNHEY, SVGAGI. The CDR3 runs 13 residues. V shed 6 bases and J 6 bases; nucleotides not matched to a gene: 7. The CDR3 DNA sequence: TGTGCCAGCAGAAACACAGGGGAACAGACCCAGTACTTC. Amino acids: CASRNTGEQTQYF.

The rearrangement uses TRBV28 and TRBJ1-4, with D possibly TRBD1 on 5 matching bases. Trimming took off 6 bases at V and 6 bases at J, with 17 bases between the two ends. Germline V gives CDR1 MDHEN, CDR2 SYDVKM. The CDR3 spans 15 residues. The CDR3 bases are TGTGCCAGCAGGACAGTATCGGCCTGGGATGAAAAACTGTTTTTT. This gives the protein CASRTVSAWDEKLFF.

The chain links TRBV14 to TRBJ2-1; 8 bases align to TRBD2. Germline CDR1 and CDR2: SGHDN and FVKESK. V shed 4 bases, J shed 7 bases, and the junction held 6 bases outside the gene matches. This CDR3 comprises 14 residues. CDR3 DNA sequence: TGTGCCAGCAGCCCACCCGGGGGGGGGAATGAGCAGTTCTTC. Translating it yields CASSPPGGGNEQFF.

The chain combines TRBV18 with TRBJ2-5; a possible D gene is TRBD2 (5 bases). From germline, CDR1 is KGHSH and CDR2 LQKENI. Trimming stripped 6 bases from V and 5 bases from J, with 13 bases between. The CDR3 consists of 13 residues. CDR3 residues: CASSLASGETQYF. CDR3 nucleotides: TGTGCCAGCTCTCTCGCCTCGGGGGAGACCCAGTACTTC.

This rearrangement joins TRBV4-2 to TRBJ2-7, with 8 bases fitting TRBD1. The CDR3 has 15 amino acids. The V and J ends lost 2 bases and 3 bases, in that order; junction bases with no gene match: 6. Germline V lookup: CDR1 LGHNA, CDR2 YNFKEQ. The CDR3 DNA is TGTGCCAGCAGCCAACAGGGGGCCTCGGACTACGAGCAGTACTTC. Translated: CASSQQGASDYEQYF.

The chain is built from TRBV5-1 and TRBJ1-2, with 7 bases matching TRBD1. The germline V gene encodes CDR1 SGHRS and CDR2 YFSETQ. The V segment lost 4 bases and the J segment 2 bases; nucleotides outside the gene matches: 5. The CDR3 loop spans 14 amino acids. The CDR3 nucleotides read TGCGCCAGCAGCCAGACAGGGCAGAACTATGGCTACACCTTC. Amino acids: CASSQTGQNYGYTF. Drawing the rest from reference TRBV5-1 and TRBJ1-2, the complete variable domain is KAGVTQTPRYLIKTRGQQVTLSCSPISGHRSVSWYQQTPGQGLQFLFEYFSETQRNKGNFPGRFSGRQFSNSRSEMNVSTLELGDSALYLCASSQTGQNYGYTFGSGTRLTVV.

The chain couples TRBV7-3 to TRBJ2-3; TRBD2 might be the D (6 bases). Germline loops: CDR1 SGHTA, CDR2 FQGTGA. V lost 1 base to trimming and J lost 4 bases, with 12 bases between them. The CDR3 is made up of 15 amino acids. Here the CDR3 reads CASSLNGGVPDTQYF. The CDR3 DNA reads TGTGCCAGCAGCTTAAACGGCGGGGTGCCAGATACGCAGTATTTT. The full variable domain, its missing parts supplied by reference TRBV7-3 and TRBJ2-3, is GAGVSQTPSNKVTEKGKYVELRCDPISGHTALYWYRQSLGQGPEFLIYFQGTGAADDSGLPNDRFFAVRPEGSVSTLKIQRTERGDSAVYLCASSLNGGVPDTQYFGPGTRLTVL.

V is TRBV7-2 and J is TRBJ2-2; 7 nucleotides line up with TRBD1. V was clipped by 5 bases and J by 1 base; unmatched bases: 4. Germline V gene sequence: CDR1 SGHTA, CDR2 FQGNSA. The CDR3 covers 15 residues. CDR3 region: CASSRDRGNTGELFF. In DNA form, the CDR3 reads TGTGCCAGCAGCCGGGACAGAGGGAACACCGGGGAGCTGTTTTTT.